These 23 T cell receptor beta chains were sequenced from one sample in a study of identical twins (dated by TCRdb to between 2015 and 2016). Receptors were amplified or captured by 5' RACE. Reads for this sample came from an Illumina HiSeq 2000. TCRdb reran the public reads through fastp at Q25 and MiXCR, keeping productive beta chains. Rows with a matching CDR3 protein are joined into one entry that keeps the most common DNA and genes. Present in this sample are around 680,000 distinct CDR3 sequences, about 9.4% of which were seen just once. The ten largest clones add up to more than 0.75% of the sample. This sample also belongs to another study, concerning yellow fever vaccine responses in identical twins.

Specimen: PBMCs. Every receptor here comes from a woman aged 18-29 years in good health.

This clonotype was counted many times. The chain links TRBV25-1 to TRBJ2-7, with D maybe TRBD1 (7 bases). With 3 bases removed from V and 2 bases from J, the gap between germline ends came to 20 bases. Germline V gives CDR1 MGHDK, CDR2 SYGVNS. CDR3 length: 17 residues. CDR3 in DNA: TGTGCCAGCAGTGATAGAAGCCAGGGGGGCGCGCCCTACGAGCAGTACTTC. It encodes CASSDRSQGGAPYEQYF.

A few counts support this clonotype. The chain is built from TRBV6-5 and TRBJ2-7, with D perhaps matching TRBD1 (5 bases). Germline V gene lookup returns CDR1 MNHEY and CDR2 SVGAGI. V was shortened by 1 base and J by 0 bases, with 10 bases between the two germline ends. The CDR3 extends over 15 amino acids. CDR3 in DNA: TGTGCCAGCAGTTACTTAGACAGCAGCTCCTACGAGCAGTACTTC. This sequence encodes CASSYLDSSSYEQYF.

This clonotype was counted many times. V is TRBV10-3 and J is TRBJ1-2, with D tentatively TRBD1 (6 bases). V lost 3 bases and J lost 10, with 15 bases in between. Germline V lookup: CDR1 ENHRY, CDR2 SYGVKD. This CDR3 is built from 13 residues. The CDR3 is CAISDQREGDYTF. In DNA form, the CDR3 reads TGTGCCATCAGTGACCAGAGAGAGGGGGACTACACCTTC.

This clonotype was counted a few times. The chain carries TRBV20-1 and TRBJ1-3; D is possibly TRBD1 (5 bases). CDR1 is DFQATT and CDR2 is SNEGSKA in the germline V gene (reference sequence). V was pared by 3 bases and J by 4 bases, with 16 bases between. The CDR3 has 15 amino acids. The CDR3 sequence: CSARDPRGGGNTIYF. DNA for the CDR3: TGCAGTGCTAGGGACCCTAGGGGAGGAGGAAACACCATATATTTT.

In its sample, this clonotype was seen many times. The CDR3 coding sequence is TGTGCCAGCAGTTTCGGCAGGAACACCGGGGAGCTGTTTTTT. Its protein product is CASSFGRNTGELFF. V usage is TRBV12-3 or TRBV12-4 and J usage is TRBJ2-2; D gene unclear. V was pared by 3 bases and J by 1 base, with 6 bases between. The CDR3 has 14 residues.

This clonotype was seen a handful of times. V and J are TRBV20-1 and TRBJ1-2, with 9 bases lining up with TRBD1. The trim removed 4 bases at V and 8 bases at J, leaving 5 bases unmatched. The CDR3 spans 12 residues. Germline V gene lookup returns CDR1 DFQATT and CDR2 SNEGSKA (reference sequence). The DNA of the CDR3 is TGCAGTGCTAATGACAGGGGGACGGGCTACACCTTC. Its protein is CSANDRGTGYTF.

There are a few counts of this clonotype. Here the CDR3 reads CSASPIRGQARETQYF. The CDR3 coding sequence is TGCAGTGCTAGTCCGATTCGTGGACAGGCGAGAGAGACCCAGTACTTC. The chain links TRBV20-1 to TRBJ2-5; 7 bases are a match to TRBD1. The ends lost 3 bases at V and 4 bases at J; junction bases unmatched: 14. The germline V gene encodes CDR1 DFQATT and CDR2 SNEGSKA (reference sequence). The CDR3 length is 16 residues.

This clonotype was picked up many times. The chain has TRBV10-3 and TRBJ2-3; D is ambiguous. The CDR3 consists of 14 residues. Deletions cut 3 bases from V and 3 bases from J, with 10 bases between. From germline, CDR1 is ENHRY and CDR2 SYGVKD. The CDR3 DNA is TGTGCCATCAGTGATCCAAGGGATACAGATACGCAGTATTTT. Protein sequence: CAISDPRDTDTQYF.

In this sample, this clonotype turned up a few times. The rearrangement joins TRBV5-1 to TRBJ2-7, with 12 bases lining up with TRBD1. This CDR3 is built from 16 residues. V lost 2 bases, J lost 0 bases, and 3 bases stayed unmatched. Germline CDR1 SGHRS, CDR2 YFSETQ. This CDR3 is CASSLGTGGISYEQYF. CDR3 nucleotide sequence: TGCGCCAGCAGCTTAGGGACAGGGGGCATCTCCTACGAGCAGTACTTC.

Turning to this clonotype: A much larger clone lies one base from this, so it may be a read error. The chain carries TRBV28 and TRBJ2-7, with 11 positions matching TRBD2. Looked up from germline, CDR1 is MDHEN and CDR2 is SYDVKM. The CDR3 covers 14 residues. V gave up 6 bases and J gave up 3 bases; unmatched junction bases: 4. The chain's CDR3 is CASRIAGGNYEQYF. The CDR3 DNA reads TGTGCCAGCAGGATAGCGGGAGGGAACTACGAGCAGTACTTC.

This clonotype was seen more than once but under ten times. This rearrangement joins TRBV2 to TRBJ2-1; 7 bases align to TRBD2. In germline, CDR1 is SNHLY, CDR2 FYNNEI. V shed 2 bases and J 7 bases; nucleotides not matched to a gene: 8. The CDR3 covers 15 residues. CDR3 in DNA: TGTGCCAGCAGTGAAACCCGGGGGGTTTGGAATGAGCAGTTCTTC. Translated, it gives CASSETRGVWNEQFF.

This clonotype was counted a single time. V and J are TRBV4-3 and TRBJ2-3; no reliable D call. V dropped 0 bases and J dropped 7 bases, with 8 bases sitting between them. The CDR3 consists of 13 residues. The germline gives CDR1 LGHNA, CDR2 YSLEER. The CDR3 loop reads CASSQEKSYTQYF. The CDR3 DNA is TGCGCCAGCAGCCAAGAAAAATCTTATACGCAGTATTTT.

This clonotype occurred many times. The CDR3 reads CASSSLIGRGYGYTF. In nucleotides, the CDR3 is TGTGCCAGCAGTTCACTCATCGGTCGAGGGTATGGCTACACCTTC. The J gene is TRBJ1-2, the V gene TRBV28, with unresolved D. The CDR3 has 15 amino acids. Trimming took 4 bases from V and 5 from J, leaving 17 bases between them. The germline CDR1 and CDR2 sequences are MDHEN and SYDVKM.

This clonotype was counted a few times. The chain employs TRBV5-1 and TRBJ2-5, with D possibly TRBD1 on 6 matching bases. Trimming shortened V by 6 bases and J by 3 bases, and 18 bases separated the two germline ends. Germline V lookup: CDR1 SGHRS, CDR2 YFSETQ. The CDR3 spans 15 residues. The CDR3 sequence is CASTYVQGTEETQYF. CDR3 sequence (DNA): TGCGCCAGCACATACGTACAGGGAACTGAAGAGACCCAGTACTTC.

The chain has TRBV4-1 and TRBJ2-5, with D possibly matching TRBD2 (5 bases). Trimming stripped 5 bases from V and 2 bases from J, with 12 bases between. The CDR3 length is 14 residues. Looked up from germline, CDR1 is MGHRA and CDR2 is YSYEKL. CDR3 residues: CASSSRAEQETQYF. CDR3 DNA: TGCGCCAGCAGCTCGAGGGCAGAACAAGAGACCCAGTACTTC.

V gene TRBV4-2 combines with J gene TRBJ2-7; TRBD2 matches at 10 bases. After removal of 2 bases from V and 4 bases from J, the junction contained 8 bases not matched to a gene. Germline V gives CDR1 LGHNA, CDR2 YNFKEQ. The CDR3 spans 16 residues. CDR3 in amino acids: CASSQQSSGSLYEQYF. The DNA of the CDR3 is TGTGCCAGCAGCCAACAATCTAGCGGGAGCTTATACGAGCAGTACTTC.

A few counts support this clonotype. V usage is TRBV6-5 and J usage is TRBJ2-7, with 11 bases fitting TRBD2. The CDR3 sequence is 16 residues long. Per germline, CDR1 MNHEY and CDR2 SVGAGI. With 2 bases clipped from V and 5 bases from J, the junction kept 8 bases outside the gene matches. The CDR3 spells CASSYQIAGGPHEQYF. The CDR3 nucleotides are TGTGCCAGCAGTTACCAGATAGCGGGAGGGCCCCACGAGCAGTACTTC.

This clonotype has a handful of counts. This chain joins TRBV4-1 and TRBJ2-1, with D possibly being TRBD1 (6 bases). The germline gives CDR1 MGHRA, CDR2 YSYEKL. The CDR3 totals 18 residues. V lost 3 bases to trimming and J lost 2 bases, with 20 bases between them. CDR3 bases: TGCGCCAGCAGCCACCAAACTCGAGACAGGAGAACCTACAATGAGCAGTTCTTC. It specifies CASSHQTRDRRTYNEQFF.

J is TRBJ1-3 and V is TRBV28, with unresolved D. The CDR3 contains 16 residues. V was shortened by 7 bases and J by 0 bases, with 16 bases between the two germline ends. CDR1 MDHEN and CDR2 SYDVKM come from the germline V gene. The CDR3 is CASTETRTRSGNTIYF. The DNA of the CDR3 is TGTGCCAGCACCGAGACACGGACCCGCTCTGGAAACACCATATATTTT. The full variable domain, in which reference TRBV28 and TRBJ1-3 provide the parts outside the CDR3, is DVKVTQSSRYLVKRTGEKVFLECVQDMDHENMFWYRQDPGLGLRLIYFSYDVKMKEKGDIPEGYSVSREKKERFSLILESASTNQTSMYLCASTETRTRSGNTIYFGEGSWLTVV.

The gene calls are TRBV7-2 and TRBJ1-2; the D is unclear. Trimming pared 5 bases from V and 3 bases from J, leaving 13 bases between. The CDR3 consists of 14 residues. Germline V gives CDR1 SGHTA, CDR2 FQGNSA. CDR3 protein: CASSATTRDYGYTF. CDR3 coding DNA: TGTGCCAGCAGCGCGACGACTCGAGACTATGGCTACACCTTC. The whole variable domain, remainder taken from reference TRBV7-2 and TRBJ1-2, is GAGVSQSPSNKVTEKGKDVELRCDPISGHTALYWYRQSLGQGLEFLIYFQGNSAPDKSGLPSDRFSAERTGGSVSTLTIQRTQQEDSAVYLCASSATTRDYGYTFGSGTRLTVV.

This clonotype has a handful of counts. The chain uses TRBV6-1 and TRBJ2-1, with D perhaps matching TRBD2 (6 bases). The germline gives CDR1 MNHNS, CDR2 SASEGT. The CDR3 is 13 residues long. With 6 bases removed from V and 6 bases from J, the gap between germline ends came to 12 bases. CDR3 region: CASSPRLVNEQFF. The DNA of the CDR3 is TGTGCCAGCAGCCCCAGACTAGTCAATGAGCAGTTCTTC.

The rearrangement joins TRBV9 to TRBJ2-1; 9 positions match TRBD2. The V and J ends lost 3 bases and 5 bases, in that order; junction bases with no gene match: 6. This CDR3 is built from 15 residues. CDR1 and CDR2 (germline): SGDLS, YYNGEE. The CDR3 DNA is TGTGCCAGCAGCGAAAGACTAGCGGCCAACAATGAGCAGTTCTTC. This codes for CASSERLAANNEQFF.

The chain is built from TRBV5-1 and TRBJ2-2; D is unresolved. The V gene's germline CDR1 is SGHRS and CDR2 YFSETQ. With 1 base removed from V and 0 bases from J, the gap between germline ends came to 7 bases. The CDR3 loop spans 15 amino acids. CDR3 sequence (DNA): TGCGCCAGCAGCTTGCCATCCTCGAACACCGGGGAGCTGTTTTTT. Amino acid sequence: CASSLPSSNTGELFF. Filled out from reference TRBV5-1 and TRBJ2-2, the complete variable domain reads KAGVTQTPRYLIKTRGQQVTLSCSPISGHRSVSWYQQTPGQGLQFLFEYFSETQRNKGNFPGRFSGRQFSNSRSEMNVSTLELGDSALYLCASSLPSSNTGELFFGEGSRLTVL.